This entry lists 6 T cell receptor beta chains sequenced from one sample in a study of early T cells in non-severe SARS-CoV-2 infection. MiXCR was run by TCRdb on the 5' RACE reads, yielding one entry per CDR3 protein. The repertoire holds tens of thousands of distinct CDR3 sequences, about 12% seen once, with 1.2% in the top ten. Specimen: whole blood, collected at baseline. All receptors derive from an adult who was a healthcare worker with PCR-confirmed SARS-CoV-2 infection or an uninfected control (not recorded which). The donor label of this sample is uncertain.

This clonotype was detected ten times or more. J is TRBJ1-3 and V is TRBV2; tentative D call: TRBD1 (5 bases). Germline V gene lookup returns CDR1 SNHLY and CDR2 FYNNEI. This CDR3 spans 15 amino acids. V lost 8 bases and J lost 0, with 14 bases in between. The CDR3 DNA reads TGTGCCAGCGGTGGGGGAGGAAGCTCTGGAAACACCATATATTTT. It specifies CASGGGGSSGNTIYF.

The rearrangement joins TRBV12-3 or TRBV12-4 to TRBJ2-2; TRBD2 agrees at 7 bases. V lost 4 bases, J lost 6 bases, and 8 bases stayed unmatched. The CDR3 spans 15 residues. The CDR3 coding sequence is TGTGCCAGCAGTTCCCAGACTAGCTCCGCCGGGGAGCTGTTTTTT. Its protein product is CASSSQTSSAGELFF.

In its sample, this clonotype was seen many times. The chain is built from TRBV3-1 and TRBJ2-1; 7 nucleotides line up with TRBD1. CDR1 and CDR2 from the germline V gene are LGHDT and YNNKEL (reference sequence). After removal of 1 base from V and 4 bases from J, the junction contained 10 bases not matched to a gene. The CDR3 spans 17 residues. CDR3 sequence reads: CASSQGQARGYYNEQFF. The CDR3 DNA is TGTGCCAGCAGCCAAGGACAGGCCAGGGGGTATTACAATGAGCAGTTCTTC.

This clonotype has ten or more counts. The V call is TRBV28, the J call TRBJ2-1, with 15 bases that match TRBD2. Trimming took 5 bases from V and 0 from J; bases not matched to a gene: 5. The CDR3 totals 18 residues. Germline CDR1 is MDHEN and CDR2 is SYDVKM. The CDR3 loop reads CASSKGLAGGFSYNEQFF. In DNA form, the CDR3 reads TGTGCCAGCAGTAAGGGACTAGCGGGGGGCTTCTCCTACAATGAGCAGTTCTTC. The full variable domain, completed using reference TRBV28 and TRBJ2-1, is DVKVTQSSRYLVKRTGEKVFLECVQDMDHENMFWYRQDPGLGLRLIYFSYDVKMKEKGDIPEGYSVSREKKERFSLILESASTNQTSMYLCASSKGLAGGFSYNEQFFGPGTRLTVL.

This clonotype was detected many times. The genes are TRBV29-1 and TRBJ1-2, with TRBD1 as a possible D gene (6 bases). The V gene lost 5 bases and the J gene lost 4 bases, with 14 bases spanning the gap. CDR1 is SQVTM, CDR2 ANQGSEA, per germline. This CDR3 has 13 residues. CDR3 loop: CSVRGGVLYGYTF. CDR3 bases: TGCAGCGTTAGGGGGGGAGTCCTCTATGGCTACACCTTC.

The chain carries TRBV15 and TRBJ1-2, with TRBD1 matching 12 bases. V trimming: 3 bases; J trimming: 2 bases; junction bases outside the gene matches: 4. CDR3 size: 16 residues. Germline V gene lookup returns CDR1 LNHNV and CDR2 YYDKDF (reference sequence). CDR3 nucleotide sequence: TGTGCCACCAGCAGGGGACAGGGGGCCCTAAACTATGGCTACACCTTC. Protein: CATSRGQGALNYGYTF.